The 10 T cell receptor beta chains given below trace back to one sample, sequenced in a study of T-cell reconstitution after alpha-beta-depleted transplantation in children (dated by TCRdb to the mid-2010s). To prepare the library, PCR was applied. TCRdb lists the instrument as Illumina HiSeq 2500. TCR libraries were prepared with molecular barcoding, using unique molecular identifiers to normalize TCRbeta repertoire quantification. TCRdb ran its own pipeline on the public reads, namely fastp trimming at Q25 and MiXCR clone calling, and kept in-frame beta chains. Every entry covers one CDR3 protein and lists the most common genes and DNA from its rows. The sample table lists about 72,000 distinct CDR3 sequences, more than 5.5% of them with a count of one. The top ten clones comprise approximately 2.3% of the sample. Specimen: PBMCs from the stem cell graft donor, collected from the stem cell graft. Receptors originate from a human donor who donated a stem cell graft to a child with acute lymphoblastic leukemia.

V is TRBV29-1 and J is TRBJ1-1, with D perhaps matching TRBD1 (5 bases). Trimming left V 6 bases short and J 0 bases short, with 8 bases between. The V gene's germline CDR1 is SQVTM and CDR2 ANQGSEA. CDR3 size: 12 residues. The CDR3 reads CSVRDLNTEAFF. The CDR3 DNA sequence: TGCAGCGTCAGGGACCTGAACACTGAAGCTTTCTTT.

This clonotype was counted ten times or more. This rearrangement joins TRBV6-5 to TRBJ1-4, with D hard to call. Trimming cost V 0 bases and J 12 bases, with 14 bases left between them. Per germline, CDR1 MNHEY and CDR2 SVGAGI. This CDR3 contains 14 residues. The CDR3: CASSYSLGVGELFF. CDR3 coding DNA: TGTGCCAGCAGTTACTCCCTTGGGGTCGGAGAACTGTTTTTT.

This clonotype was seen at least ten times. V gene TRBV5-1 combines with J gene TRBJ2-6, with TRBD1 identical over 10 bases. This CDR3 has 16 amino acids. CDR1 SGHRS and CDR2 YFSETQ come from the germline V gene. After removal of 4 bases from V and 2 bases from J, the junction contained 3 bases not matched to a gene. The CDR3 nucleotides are TGCGCCAGCAGCCCGACAGGGGGCGCTGGGGCCAACGTCCTGACTTTC. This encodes CASSPTGGAGANVLTF.

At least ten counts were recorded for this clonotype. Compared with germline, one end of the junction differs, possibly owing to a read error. The CDR3 sequence: CASSPPGRGSLYEQYF. CDR3 in DNA: TGTGCCAGCAGTCCCCCCGGCCGGGGATCCCTCTACGAGCAGTACTTT. This chain links TRBV12-3 or TRBV12-4 with TRBJ2-7; tentative D call: TRBD2 (5 bases). This CDR3 has 16 residues.

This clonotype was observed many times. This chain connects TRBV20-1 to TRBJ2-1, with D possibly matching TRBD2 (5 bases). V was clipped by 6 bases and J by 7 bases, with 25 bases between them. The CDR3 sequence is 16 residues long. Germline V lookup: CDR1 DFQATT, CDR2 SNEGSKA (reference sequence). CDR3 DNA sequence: TGCAGTGCCCTTGGCCCCCAGCGGAGGCGTGGAAATGAGCAGTTCTTC. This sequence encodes CSALGPQRRRGNEQFF.

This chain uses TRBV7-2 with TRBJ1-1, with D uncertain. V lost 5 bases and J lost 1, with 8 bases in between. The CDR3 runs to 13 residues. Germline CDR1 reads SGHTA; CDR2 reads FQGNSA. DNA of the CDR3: TGTGCCAGCAGCGCCACAGAGAACACTGAAGCTTTCTTT. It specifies CASSATENTEAFF. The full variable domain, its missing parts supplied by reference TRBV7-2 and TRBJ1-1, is GAGVSQSPSNKVTEKGKDVELRCDPISGHTALYWYRQSLGQGLEFLIYFQGNSAPDKSGLPSDRFSAERTGGSVSTLTIQRTQQEDSAVYLCASSATENTEAFFGQGTRLTVV.

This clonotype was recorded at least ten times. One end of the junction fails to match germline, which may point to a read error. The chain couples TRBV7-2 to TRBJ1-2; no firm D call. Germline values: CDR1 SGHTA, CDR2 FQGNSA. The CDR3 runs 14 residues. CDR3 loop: CASSEDRSNYGYTF. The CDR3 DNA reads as TGTGCTAGCAGCGAGGACCGCTCTAACTATGGCTACACCTTC.

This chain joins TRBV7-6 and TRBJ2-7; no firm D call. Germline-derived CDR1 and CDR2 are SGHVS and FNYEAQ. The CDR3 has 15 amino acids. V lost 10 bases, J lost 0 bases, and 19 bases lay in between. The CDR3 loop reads CAISLWKGLSYEQYF. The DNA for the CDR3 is TGTGCCATCAGTCTTTGGAAGGGCCTCTCCTACGAGCAGTACTTC.

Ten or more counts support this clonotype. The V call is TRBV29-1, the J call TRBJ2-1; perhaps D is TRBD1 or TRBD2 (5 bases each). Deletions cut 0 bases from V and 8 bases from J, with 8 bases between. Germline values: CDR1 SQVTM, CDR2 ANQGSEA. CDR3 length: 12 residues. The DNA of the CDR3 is TGCAGCGTTGAAGAGGGGACGCATGAGCAGTTCTTC. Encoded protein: CSVEEGTHEQFF.

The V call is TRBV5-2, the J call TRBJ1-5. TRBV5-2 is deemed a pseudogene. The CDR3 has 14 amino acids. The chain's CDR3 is CAMSPGVPGEPQHF. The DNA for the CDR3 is TGTGCCATGAGCCCCGGGGTCCCAGGGGAGCCCCAGCATTTT.